This TCR beta chain appears in the sequencing data of a study of radiotherapy plus CTLA-4 blockade in lung cancer (dated by TCRdb to the late 2010s). About the study as a whole: Among the enrolled patients, approximately 17% had an objective response, and about 30% reached disease control.

General findings and caveats noted by the study authors: After treatment with radiotherapy and ipilimumab, TCR clones that came from tumors expanded in the peripheral blood. The strongest predictors of response, as reported, were early dynamic changes in blood T cell clones along with a rise in serum interferon-beta after radiation.

The study tested focal radiation therapy combined with CTLA-4 blockade (ipilimumab) in patients with chemo-refractory metastatic non-small-cell lung cancer. Receptor libraries were prepared by the immunoSEQ multiplex PCR assay. TCRdb re-hosts the immuneACCESS table, in-frame sequences only. Its copies lack some clones; in the studies checked, an unresolved V gene accounts for under half of them, and the cause for the rest is not known. For this sample the table gives about 49,000 clones, of which about 85% were detected only once. The ten largest account for about a quarter of the sample. Details on this clone: Its antigen remains unidentified. No much larger clone exists at a distance of one base, and base qualities are not known.

V is trimmed back by 6 bases and J by 9 bases, and the junction contains 18 bases that no gene match accounts for. The CDR3 has 17 amino acids, counting the end cysteine and phenylalanine. The only DNA kept is the CDR3, 51 bases in frame from the first base. CDR1 LNHDA and CDR2 SQIVND were looked up in the germline V gene (reference sequence). The TCR originated in a human donor with non-small cell lung cancer whose response to radiotherapy plus ipilimumab could not be evaluated. Source: peripheral blood, taken from a patient treated with radiotherapy plus ipilimumab. The rearrangement combines TRBV19 with TRBJ2-1, with 9 junctional bases fitting TRBD2. The CDR3 region reads CASSQVSGSHAFGEQFF. The DNA sequence is given as TGTGCCAGTAGCCAGGTTAGCGGGAGCCACGCCTTCGGTGAGCAGTTCTTC.